Sequencing of this T cell receptor beta chain was carried out in a study of metastatic and nonmetastatic thyroid tumors. On the study more broadly: The study looked at repertoires side by side in blood and in tumor or nodule tissue from malignant and benign thyroid patients.

This CDR3 region has 13 residues. V was pared by 2 bases and J by 4 bases, with 1 base of the junction left unmatched. Germline V gene sequence: CDR1 SGHRS, CDR2 YFSETQ. Thyroid surgery took place with no prior treatment in any patient. This clone was picked up many times. Original methodology: A distant-metastasis classifier for papillary thyroid cancer was built using CDR3 differences across clinicopathological groups. TCRdb re-called the PCR reads through MiXCR. TCRdb, not the original authors, processed these V and J calls. The sample yields around 15,000 clones, 10% to 15% seen once. The sequence derives from a female donor with papillary thyroid cancer or a benign thyroid nodule (not recorded which). Some clones in this sample may be carry-over from other donors' samples. The sequencing input was blood. The genes are TRBV5-1 and TRBJ2-5; 8 bases match TRBD2. CDR3 sequence (DNA): TGCGCCAGCAGCTTTCGGGGGGGAGAGACCCAGTACTTC. Residues: CASSFRGGETQYF.